This T cell receptor beta chain was found in a study of vaccination effects on CD4 cells after COVID-19. The wider study: Early samples were taken at day +14, late at days +241, +227, +161.

Antigen-specific CD4+ T cells were expanded (with viral peptide pools) by the ViraFEST assay ahead of sequencing. Isolating CD4+ T cells followed less than 12 days of culture. The person had a PCR-confirmed SARS-CoV-2 infection during March to December 2020. Each participant was given two doses of one vaccine (BNT162b2 or mRNA-1273). Per germline, CDR1 MNHEY and CDR2 SVGEGT. This CDR3 contains 17 residues. The trim removed 2 bases at V and 10 bases at J, leaving 16 bases unmatched. Concerning this clone: The antigen is unknown.

Sequencing used immunoSEQ multiplex PCR; TCRdb keeps in-frame clones, though not all of them. This sample yields approximately 15,000 clones, of which more than 65% are seen a single time; approximately 20% belongs to the top ten. This TCR was recovered from a human donor who had a prior SARS-CoV-2 infection. The material sequenced was CD4+ T cells from PBMCs cultured with SARS-CoV-2 spike peptides, taken after COVID-19 vaccination. The V call is TRBV6-2 or TRBV6-3, the J call TRBJ2-1, with 8 bases matching TRBD2. CDR3 sequence (DNA): TGTGCCAGCAGTTACAGGGAGTCCAAGACTAGCGTAGGAGAGCAGTTCTTC. Translated, it gives CASSYRESKTSVGEQFF.